A single sample is the source of the 20 T cell receptor beta chains below, sequenced in a study of blood T cell repertoires in COVID-19. Generated by immunoSEQ multiplex PCR, the TCRdb table keeps only in-frame clones and is missing some. The table lists more than 350,000 clones, around 87% of them singletons. Input material: peripheral blood. These receptor sequences come from a woman aged 30 to 39 with COVID-19, enrolled during active disease.

V is TRBV5-6 and J is TRBJ1-1, with TRBD1 identical over 7 bases. The CDR3 is 13 residues long. Germline CDR1 SGHDT, CDR2 YYEEEE. V was pared by 0 bases and J by 7 bases, with 3 bases of the junction left unmatched. The CDR3 DNA reads TGTGCCAGCAGCTTGGCAGGGGGTGGTGAAGCTTTCTTT. This sequence encodes CASSLAGGGEAFF.

V usage is TRBV24-1 and J usage is TRBJ1-5; the D is unclear. CDR1 KGHDR and CDR2 SFDVKD come from the germline V gene. The V gene lost 9 bases and the J gene lost 4 bases, with 15 bases spanning the gap. The CDR3 is made up of 14 amino acids. The CDR3: CATETHLGNQPQHF. The CDR3 DNA sequence: TGTGCCACCGAGACTCACCTCGGGAATCAGCCCCAGCATTTT.

This chain links TRBV4-1 with TRBJ2-1; maybe TRBD2 (6 bases). The V gene lost 1 base and the J gene lost 4 bases, with 11 bases spanning the gap. Germline V lookup: CDR1 MGHRA, CDR2 YSYEKL. The CDR3 is made up of 15 amino acids. The CDR3, as DNA: TGCGCCAGCAGCCAAGCCCAGGGACTGTACAATGAGCAGTTCTTC. Protein sequence: CASSQAQGLYNEQFF.

This clone was recorded once. The chain links TRBV28 to TRBJ1-4; 7 bases agree with TRBD1. The J segment lost 0 bases and the V segment lost 4 bases, leaving 8 bases of the junction unmatched. The germline gives CDR1 MDHEN, CDR2 SYDVKM. The CDR3 loop spans 17 amino acids. This chain's CDR3 is CASSSLYQGATNEKLFF. The CDR3 nucleotides read TGTGCCAGCAGTTCACTCTACCAGGGGGCAACTAATGAAAAACTGTTTTTT.

J is TRBJ2-7 and V is TRBV28; TRBD2 is a possible D gene (5 bases). The CDR3 is 14 amino acids. The V gene lost 4 bases and the J gene lost 3 bases, with 13 bases spanning the gap. Germline V gives CDR1 MDHEN, CDR2 SYDVKM. CDR3 loop: CASSSPTKRYEQYF. As DNA, the CDR3 is TGTGCCAGCAGTTCTCCGACTAAACGCTACGAGCAGTACTTC.

As DNA, the CDR3 is TGTGCCAGCAGTGACACGGGAGAGGGAGAGACCCAGTACTTC. Protein sequence: CASSDTGEGETQYF. The chain carries TRBV2 and TRBJ2-5, with a weak D call TRBD2 (6 bases). From germline, CDR1 is SNHLY and CDR2 FYNNEI. V lost 3 bases and J lost 4, with 12 bases in between. This CDR3 region has 14 residues.

The chain couples TRBV19 to TRBJ2-7; D not resolved. The V gene lost 1 base and the J gene lost 3 bases, with 7 bases spanning the gap. This CDR3 is built from 13 residues. Germline values: CDR1 LNHDA, CDR2 SQIVND (reference sequence). Here the CDR3 DNA reads TGTGCCAGTAGTATAGGCCTAGACTACGAGCAGTACTTC. Residues: CASSIGLDYEQYF.

A few counts support this clone. The chain combines TRBV5-1 with TRBJ2-7, with a possible D match to TRBD1 (5 bases). This CDR3 has 14 residues. CDR1 and CDR2 (germline): SGHRS, YFSETQ. The ends were cut back, 4 bases at V and 4 bases at J, with 15 bases in the middle. The CDR3 nucleotides read TGCGCCAGCAGCCCGGACAAGGGGATTTACGAGCAGTACTTC. This encodes CASSPDKGIYEQYF.

The rearrangement uses TRBV5-1 and TRBJ2-7, with 11 bases that match TRBD2. The CDR3 has 15 amino acids. Germline V lookup: CDR1 SGHRS, CDR2 YFSETQ. After removal of 5 bases from V and 0 bases from J, the junction contained 4 bases not matched to a gene. As DNA, the CDR3 is TGCGCCAGCAGGTCCGGGACTAGCGGCTCCTACGAGCAGTACTTC. Its translation is CASRSGTSGSYEQYF.

V is TRBV6-5 and J is TRBJ1-1, with D perhaps matching TRBD1 (5 bases). The length of the CDR3 is 14 residues. CDR1 and CDR2 (germline): MNHEY, SVGAGI. The ends were cut back, 5 bases at V and 4 bases at J, with 14 bases in the middle. As DNA, the CDR3 is TGTGCCAGCAGTCTCCGGGGGGGTGGCACTGAAGCTTTCTTT. This encodes CASSLRGGGTEAFF.

The chain is built from TRBV18 and TRBJ2-3; 10 bases align to TRBD1. The CDR3 sequence is 16 residues long. Germline values: CDR1 KGHSH, CDR2 LQKENI. The V segment lost 3 bases and the J segment 2 bases; nucleotides outside the gene matches: 5. The CDR3 is CASSPLRQGATDTQYF. DNA for the CDR3: TGTGCCAGCTCACCTCTACGACAGGGGGCCACAGATACGCAGTATTTT.

This chain joins TRBV6-4 and TRBJ2-1; D gene unclear. The length of the CDR3 is 13 residues. V shed 3 bases and J shed 7 bases, with 10 bases lying between them. Germline-derived CDR1 and CDR2 are MRHNA and SNTAGT. The CDR3 loop reads CASSEGSWNEQFF. CDR3 DNA sequence: TGTGCCAGCAGTGAGGGCAGCTGGAATGAGCAGTTCTTC.

The genes are TRBV6-8 and TRBJ2-2; D gene ambiguous. Germline-derived CDR1 and CDR2 are MNHGY and SAAAGT. Trimming removed 5 bases from V and 4 bases from J, with 8 bases in between. CDR3 length: 13 residues. In nucleotides, the CDR3 is TGTGCCAGCAGTCCCTTTTCCACCGGGGAGCTGTTTTTT. It encodes CASSPFSTGELFF.

This clone was seen repeatedly, ten times or more. Within the sample, other DNA sequences also encode this same CDR3. The CDR3 reads CASSLAGEIYEQYF. The CDR3, as DNA: TGTGCCAGCAGTTTGGCAGGGGAGATATACGAGCAGTACTTC. The chain recombines TRBV28 with TRBJ2-7; possibly TRBD1 for D (6 bases). V lost 3 bases and J 4 bases, leaving 13 bases between the germline ends. CDR1 and CDR2 (germline): MDHEN, SYDVKM. The CDR3 has 14 residues.

V usage is TRBV24-1 and J usage is TRBJ2-1; the match to TRBD2 covers 12 bases. The junction had 7 bases not matched to a gene; V was cut back by 4 bases and J by 7 bases. Germline V gene data show CDR1 as KGHDR and CDR2 as SFDVKD. There are 16 residues in the CDR3. CDR3 region: CATSDIGLAGLNEQFF. The DNA for the CDR3 is TGTGCCACCAGTGACATCGGACTAGCGGGGTTAAATGAGCAGTTCTTC.

The chain is built from TRBV9 and TRBJ2-2; D is unclear. Trimming stripped 1 base from V and 4 bases from J, with 11 bases between. This CDR3 contains 15 residues. Germline assignment: CDR1 SGDLS and CDR2 YYNGEE. The CDR3 protein is CASSVKESSTGELFF. The CDR3 DNA reads as TGTGCCAGCAGCGTAAAAGAGTCGTCCACCGGGGAGCTGTTTTTT.

Turning to this clone: This sample includes further DNA sequences coding for the same CDR3. The chain couples TRBV29-1 to TRBJ2-7; tentatively, D is TRBD2 (6 bases). The CDR3 has 11 amino acids. V shed 3 bases and J shed 4 bases, with 7 bases lying between them. CDR1 SQVTM and CDR2 ANQGSEA come from the germline V gene. CDR3 residues: CSVDGGYEQYF. In nucleotides, the CDR3 is TGCAGCGTTGACGGGGGTTACGAGCAGTACTTC.

This rearrangement joins TRBV10-2 to TRBJ1-2; no reliable D call. Germline V lookup: CDR1 WSHSY, CDR2 SAAADI. The V end lost 0 bases, the J end lost 4 bases, and 6 bases lay between the germline ends. This CDR3 is 13 amino acids long. The CDR3 sequence is CASSESRSYGYTF. The CDR3 bases are TGCGCCAGCAGTGAGTCGCGGAGCTATGGCTACACCTTC.

The chain links TRBV5-4 to TRBJ2-2; TRBD2 agrees at 14 bases. Trimming cost V 3 bases and J 6 bases; bases outside gene matches: 10. Germline CDR1 and CDR2: SGHNT and YYREEE (reference sequence). The CDR3 totals 18 residues. The CDR3 here is CASSSPGLAGGPAGELFF. The CDR3 coding sequence is TGTGCCAGCAGCTCTCCTGGACTAGCGGGAGGTCCCGCCGGGGAGCTGTTTTTT. Filled out from reference TRBV5-4 and TRBJ2-2, the complete variable domain reads ETGVTQSPTHLIKTRGQQVTLRCSSQSGHNTVSWYQQALGQGPQFIFQYYREEENGRGNFPPRFSGLQFPNYSSELNVNALELDDSALYLCASSSPGLAGGPAGELFFGEGSRLTVL.

This rearrangement joins TRBV28 to TRBJ2-7; tentative D call: TRBD1 (7 bases). Per the germline V gene, CDR1 is MDHEN and CDR2 is SYDVKM. There are 14 residues in the CDR3. V was shortened by 10 bases and J by 5 bases, with 21 bases between the two germline ends. CDR3 nucleotides: TGTGCCACCCAGGGGGGCTCGCTCGGGAACGAGCAGTACTTC. It specifies CATQGGSLGNEQYF.